These T cell receptor beta chains were read from a single sample in a study of cytomegalovirus exposure and HLA in healthy donors. Clones were sequenced by immunoSEQ multiplex PCR, and TCRdb holds only the in-frame ones, with some missing. The profile shows 100,000 or so clones, about 70% of them singletons. Input material: PBMCs. The origin of the receptors is a woman between 40 and 50 years old in good health and CMV-seronegative. CDR3s include the opening cysteine and the closing phenylalanine or tryptophan. A D gene is named only where the DNA matches it firmly. Size is stated for part of the rows, as once, few or many counts, or as a class when the clone is expanded.

CDR3nt: TGTGCCGGGAAAGCCGGGACAGGGTATTCTAATGAAAAACTGTTTTTT; CDR3aa: CAGKAGTGYSNEKLFF; d_gene: TRBD1; v_gene: TRBV30; abundance: few; j_gene: TRBJ1-4
CDR3nt: TGTGCCAGCAGCTCCGATAACGCGGACTCCCACAATGAGCAGTTCTTC; CDR3aa: CASSSDNADSHNEQFF; d_gene: -; v_gene: TRBV13; abundance: -; j_gene: TRBJ2-1
CDR3nt: TGCGCCAGCAGCATTTTGGGACTAGCGGGCACAGATACGCAGTATTTT; CDR3aa: CASSILGLAGTDTQYF; d_gene: TRBD2; v_gene: TRBV5-1; abundance: -; j_gene: TRBJ2-3
CDR3nt: TGTGCCAGCAGCTTGGTTCCTAGCGGGGGGTCCTGGGTAGAGACCCAGTACTTC; CDR3aa: CASSLVPSGGSWVETQYF; d_gene: TRBD2; v_gene: TRBV5-4; abundance: -; j_gene: TRBJ2-5
CDR3nt: TGTGCCAGTAGTATGTGGCTTGTTTCCGCCTACGAGCAGTACTTC; CDR3aa: CASSMWLVSAYEQYF; d_gene: -; v_gene: TRBV19; abundance: few; j_gene: TRBJ2-7
CDR3nt: TGTGCCAGCAGCTTATACGGGACTGATAGCAATCAGCCCCAGCATTTT; CDR3aa: CASSLYGTDSNQPQHF; d_gene: -; v_gene: TRBV7-2; abundance: -; j_gene: TRBJ1-5
CDR3nt: TGTGCCAGTAGTATCGAGGTGGACTATGGCTACACCTTC; CDR3aa: CASSIEVDYGYTF; d_gene: -; v_gene: TRBV19; abundance: -; j_gene: TRBJ1-2
CDR3nt: TGTGCCAGCAGCTTAGTATCGGGGGGGCCGGGAGCTTTCTTT; CDR3aa: CASSLVSGGPGAFF; d_gene: -; v_gene: TRBV11-2; abundance: -; j_gene: TRBJ1-1
CDR3nt: TGTGCCAGTAGTATAGATATAGACGAGCAGTACTTC; CDR3aa: CASSIDIDEQYF; d_gene: -; v_gene: TRBV19; abundance: -; j_gene: TRBJ2-7
CDR3nt: TGTGCCAGCAGCGGAAGGAGTCTAAGCAATCAGCCCCAGCATTTT; CDR3aa: CASSGRSLSNQPQHF; d_gene: -; v_gene: TRBV5-6; abundance: -; j_gene: TRBJ1-5
CDR3nt: TGTGCCAGCAGCTTAGCCGTCGGGGTTAACACCGGGGAGCTGTTTTTT; CDR3aa: CASSLAVGVNTGELFF; d_gene: -; v_gene: TRBV7-9; abundance: once; j_gene: TRBJ2-2
CDR3nt: TGTGCCAGCAGTTTCGGCAGCGGTTCACCCCTCCACTTT; CDR3aa: CASSFGSGSPLHF; d_gene: -; v_gene: TRBV27; abundance: -; j_gene: TRBJ1-6
CDR3nt: TGTGCCAGCAGCATTAGCGGGCCCCTCACAGATACGCAGTATTTT; CDR3aa: CASSISGPLTDTQYF; d_gene: TRBD2; v_gene: TRBV7-9; abundance: few; j_gene: TRBJ2-3
CDR3nt: TGTTCCAGCAGCTTAGAGCCGGTCCGTGATACGCAGTATTTT; CDR3aa: CSSSLEPVRDTQYF; d_gene: -; v_gene: TRBV7-9; abundance: -; j_gene: TRBJ2-3
CDR3nt: TGCGCCAGCTCTAGCGGTTCAATCACAGATACGCAGTATTTT; CDR3aa: CASSSGSITDTQYF; d_gene: TRBD2; v_gene: TRBV10-1; abundance: -; j_gene: TRBJ2-3
CDR3nt: TGTGCCAGCGGCAGGGCTACCGACTACGAGCAGTACTTC; CDR3aa: CASGRATDYEQYF; d_gene: -; v_gene: TRBV27; abundance: -; j_gene: TRBJ2-7
CDR3nt: TGTGCCAGCAGTACACTGACTAACTCCTACGAGCAGTACTTC; CDR3aa: CASSTLTNSYEQYF; d_gene: -; v_gene: TRBV28; abundance: -; j_gene: TRBJ2-7
CDR3nt: TGTGCCAGCAGCGTGGACAGGTTACCGGGGAACACTGAAGCTTTCTTT; CDR3aa: CASSVDRLPGNTEAFF; d_gene: TRBD1; v_gene: TRBV9; abundance: -; j_gene: TRBJ1-1
CDR3nt: TGTGCCAGCAGCTTAGAGACAGATCTAGATACGCAGTATTTT; CDR3aa: CASSLETDLDTQYF; d_gene: -; v_gene: TRBV7-9; abundance: once; j_gene: TRBJ2-3
CDR3nt: TGTGCCAGCAGCTTAGTGGGCAGGCGAACTAGGGAGGAAAAACTGTTTTTT; CDR3aa: CASSLVGRRTREEKLFF; d_gene: -; v_gene: TRBV7-9; abundance: -; j_gene: TRBJ1-4
CDR3nt: TGTGCCAGCAGCCAGGACAGGTGGAGCAATCAGCCCCAGCATTTT; CDR3aa: CASSQDRWSNQPQHF; d_gene: TRBD1; v_gene: TRBV6-1; abundance: -; j_gene: TRBJ1-5
CDR3nt: TGTGCCAGTAGTATAGATCCGGGACAGGGGACGGGACCCTACGAGCAGTACTTC; CDR3aa: CASSIDPGQGTGPYEQYF; d_gene: TRBD1; v_gene: TRBV19; abundance: -; j_gene: TRBJ2-7
CDR3nt: TGTGCCAGCAGCTTAGAATGGGGGGGCACAGATACGCAGTATTTT; CDR3aa: CASSLEWGGTDTQYF; d_gene: -; v_gene: TRBV11-2; abundance: few; j_gene: TRBJ2-3